Presented here are 5 T cell receptor beta chains from one specimen sequenced in a study of OX40 agonist ivuxolimab in advanced cancers. The method was immunoSEQ multiplex PCR; TCRdb's version includes in-frame clones alone and lacks a portion of them. The profile shows about 45,000 clones, about 89% of them singletons. The material sequenced was CD4+ or CD8+ T cells sorted from blood, taken in a trial of the OX40 agonist ivuxolimab. These receptor sequences come from an adult with an advanced solid tumor such as melanoma, head and neck, liver or kidney cancer.

V and J are TRBV4-1 and TRBJ1-4, with 9 nucleotides matching TRBD1. This CDR3 is 18 amino acids long. Trimming at V came to 6 bases and at J to 0 bases, leaving 11 bases not matched to a gene. Germline-derived CDR1 and CDR2 are MGHRA and YSYEKL. The CDR3 protein is CASRGGGTGKTTNEKLFF. The CDR3 DNA reads TGCGCCAGCAGGGGGGGTGGGACAGGGAAAACAACTAATGAAAAACTGTTTTTT.

This clone appeared a few times. Other DNA variants within this sample encode the same CDR3. The gene calls are TRBV9 and TRBJ2-7, with D hard to call. Per germline, CDR1 SGDLS and CDR2 YYNGEE. This CDR3 has 14 residues. Trimming pared 0 bases from V and 4 bases from J, leaving 11 bases between. CDR3 in DNA: TGTGCCAGCAGCGTAGGTCAGAGCCCGTACGAGCAGTACTTC. Encoded protein: CASSVGQSPYEQYF.

The CDR3 is CASSTTGETQYF. The CDR3 DNA sequence: TGTGCCAGCAGCACAACGGGAGAGACCCAGTACTTC. V is TRBV6-5 and J is TRBJ2-5; D gene unclear. Per germline, CDR1 MNHEY and CDR2 SVGAGI. V shed 6 bases and J shed 4 bases, with 9 bases lying between them. The CDR3 runs to 12 residues.

The J gene is TRBJ1-1, the V gene TRBV9; D ambiguous. Trimming removed 2 bases from V and 4 bases from J, with 12 bases in between. This CDR3 is 14 amino acids long. Germline V CDR1 and CDR2: SGDLS, YYNGEE. The CDR3 sequence is CASSVEGLPTEAFF. The CDR3 DNA reads TGTGCCAGCAGCGTGGAGGGCCTACCCACTGAAGCTTTCTTT.

The chain employs TRBV6-6 and TRBJ1-5; D ambiguous. Deletions cut 8 bases from V and 6 bases from J, with 17 bases between. Germline CDR1 is MNHNY and CDR2 is SVGAGI (reference sequence). The CDR3 loop spans 14 amino acids. The CDR3 region has the DNA TGTGCCAGCGGGGAGGTAGGGATTAGTCAGCCCCAGCATTTT. Translation: CASGEVGISQPQHF.